The rows below give T cell receptor beta chains drawn from one sample of a study of T cell responses to AZD1222 COVID-19 vaccine. Generated by immunoSEQ multiplex PCR, the TCRdb table keeps only in-frame clones and is missing some. This table has more than 100,000 clones, about 87% appearing once. The sample in question was peripheral blood, obtained on day 0 of AZD1222 vaccination. The receptors stem from an adult in good health. Both conserved end residues are part of each CDR3. Fields, in order: clone size, V gene, J gene, D gene, CDR3 DNA, CDR3 protein. D genes are given only for firm matches. Rows give clone size only sometimes, using once, few, many, or a class for an expanded clone.

NA	TRBV6-5	TRBJ1-6	TRBD1	TGTGCCAGCAGCCAAACCGGGACAGGGGGTTCACCCCTCCACTTT	CASSQTGTGGSPLHF
NA	TRBV19	TRBJ1-1	NA	TGTGCCAGTAGTACCCGGAGTAGGGGGAGGGCGATGAACACTGAAGCTTTCTTT	CASSTRSRGRAMNTEAFF
NA	TRBV4-3	TRBJ1-6	TRBD1	TGCGCCAGCAGACAAGGAGCTGGACAGGGAAATTCACCCCTCCACTTT	CASRQGAGQGNSPLHF
once	TRBV6-4	TRBJ2-3	TRBD2	TGTGCCAGCAGTGCAAGCGGGGTAGGCACAGATACGCAGTATTTT	CASSASGVGTDTQYF
NA	TRBV7-3	TRBJ2-1	NA	TGTGCCAGCAGCTCAAATAGAGGCTCCCACAATGAGCAGTTCTTC	CASSSNRGSHNEQFF
NA	TRBV24-1	TRBJ1-4	NA	TGTGCCACCAGTGACCAGAGGAGGGGGGGGAATGAAAAACTGTTTTTT	CATSDQRRGGNEKLFF
NA	TRBV6-2/TRBV6-3	TRBJ1-2	NA	TGTGCCAGCAGTTACCAAGTTGTGGGCTACACCTTC	CASSYQVVGYTF
NA	TRBV18	TRBJ2-5	NA	TGTGCCAGCTCACCACCGTCCTCCAGACAAGAGACCCAGTACTTC	CASSPPSSRQETQYF
NA	TRBV29-1	TRBJ2-5	NA	TGCAGCGTTGTAGAAACGGGGGAGACCCAGTACTTC	CSVVETGETQYF
NA	TRBV28	TRBJ2-1	NA	TGTGCCAGCAGCTCGCAGGGAGGCGAGGCCTACAATGAGCAGTTCTTC	CASSSQGGEAYNEQFF
NA	TRBV19	TRBJ2-5	NA	TGTGCCAGTAGTATGGGCGTCGGGGAGACCCAGTACTTC	CASSMGVGETQYF
NA	TRBV5-1	TRBJ2-5	TRBD2	TGCGCCAGCAGCGGAGCGGGGTCCTACCAAGAGACCCAGTACTTC	CASSGAGSYQETQYF
NA	TRBV5-4	TRBJ2-7	NA	TGTGCCAGCAGCGAAGGACAGTCATCGACCTACGAGCAGTACTTC	CASSEGQSSTYEQYF
few	TRBV12-3/TRBV12-4	TRBJ1-1	NA	TGTGCCAGCAGTCCTCGGGACACTGAAGCTTTCTTT	CASSPRDTEAFF
NA	TRBV6-1	TRBJ2-2	NA	TGTGCCAGCAGTGACCGTTCCAGAGGGGCGGGCACCGGGGAGCTGTTTTTT	CASSDRSRGAGTGELFF
NA	TRBV9	TRBJ2-5	TRBD2	TGTGCCAGCAGCGTAGGTGGACTAGCGGGGGTGGAGACCCAGTACTTC	CASSVGGLAGVETQYF
NA	TRBV10-3	TRBJ2-5	TRBD2	TGTGCCATCAGTGACGGGACTAGTAAGACCCAGTACTTC	CAISDGTSKTQYF
once	TRBV15	TRBJ1-2	NA	TGTGCCACCAGCAGAGAAGGGGTTCGGGGCTACACCTTC	CATSREGVRGYTF
NA	TRBV6-2/TRBV6-3	TRBJ1-1	TRBD1	TGTGCCAGCAGTTATCCCTCGGACAGGACTGAAGCTTTCTTT	CASSYPSDRTEAFF
NA	TRBV2	TRBJ1-4	NA	TGTGCCAGCAGCTCGGGGTGGGGAGAGCCTAATGAAAAACTGTTTTTT	CASSSGWGEPNEKLFF
NA	TRBV27	TRBJ1-5	NA	TGTGCCAGCAGTCCATCAGTTCATCAGCCCCAGCATTTT	CASSPSVHQPQHF
NA	TRBV5-1	TRBJ1-4	NA	TGCGCCAGCAGCGAGGACGGGACAACTAATGAAAAACTGTTTTTT	CASSEDGTTNEKLFF
NA	TRBV7-9	TRBJ1-2	NA	TGTGCCAGCAGCTTAGGATCGACAGCCTATGGCTACACCTTC	CASSLGSTAYGYTF
once	TRBV3-1/TRBV3-2	TRBJ2-7	NA	TGTGCCAGCAGCCAGACATTATCCTACGAGCAGTACTTC	CASSQTLSYEQYF
NA	TRBV5-1	TRBJ2-3	NA	TGCGCCAGCAGTGACAGTCGGGCAGCAAACACAGATACGCAGTATTTT	CASSDSRAANTDTQYF
NA	TRBV7-2	TRBJ2-5	NA	TGTGCCAGCAGCTTAGCCCTGTTCTCGGGAGAGACCCAGTACTTC	CASSLALFSGETQYF
NA	TRBV27	TRBJ1-1	NA	TGTGCCAGCATAGGACAGCCGAACACTGAAGCTTTCTTT	CASIGQPNTEAFF
NA	TRBV7-8	TRBJ1-3	NA	TGTGCCAGCAGCCCCGGGGCCGCAGTTAGCTCTGGAAACACCATATATTTT	CASSPGAAVSSGNTIYF
once	TRBV6-1	TRBJ1-1	TRBD1	TGTGCCAGCAGGGAAAGATTGTTGACAGGGGGCAACACTGAAGCTTTCTTT	CASRERLLTGGNTEAFF
NA	TRBV2	TRBJ1-2	NA	TGTGCCAGCAGTTCCCGGGACGGTCGTAACGATGGCTACACCTTC	CASSSRDGRNDGYTF
NA	TRBV3-1/TRBV3-2	TRBJ1-3	NA	TGTGCCAGCAGCCAAGACACTTCTGGAAACACCATATATTTT	CASSQDTSGNTIYF
NA	TRBV3-1/TRBV3-2	TRBJ1-5	NA	TGTGCCAGCAGCCAATTCAGTGGGCTCAATCAGCCCCAGCATTTT	CASSQFSGLNQPQHF
NA	TRBV7-9	TRBJ2-7	NA	TGTGCCAGCAGCTCACAGGGTAAATACGAGCAGTACTTC	CASSSQGKYEQYF
NA	TRBV20-1	TRBJ1-4	NA	TGCAGTGCTAGTCGGCCCGGGAAAAGGGCTAATGAAAAACTGTTTTTT	CSASRPGKRANEKLFF
NA	TRBV7-8	TRBJ1-1	NA	TGTGCCAGCAGCTTGGGGTGGGGAGGGAAGAACACTGAAGCTTTCTTT	CASSLGWGGKNTEAFF
NA	TRBV10-3	TRBJ1-3	NA	TGTGCCATCAGTGAGTCAGGAAACACCATATATTTT	CAISESGNTIYF
NA	TRBV28	TRBJ2-1	NA	TGTATGCTTGGCTATCAAACCTACAATGAGCAGTTCTTC	CMLGYQTYNEQFF
NA	TRBV7-2	TRBJ2-7	NA	TGTGCCAGCAGCGGAGGAGACTTTCCTTACGAGCAGTACTTC	CASSGGDFPYEQYF
few	TRBV4-2	TRBJ2-1	NA	TGTGCCAGCAGCCAAGATTTCCAGGGTACCCCCAATGAGCAGTTCTTC	CASSQDFQGTPNEQFF